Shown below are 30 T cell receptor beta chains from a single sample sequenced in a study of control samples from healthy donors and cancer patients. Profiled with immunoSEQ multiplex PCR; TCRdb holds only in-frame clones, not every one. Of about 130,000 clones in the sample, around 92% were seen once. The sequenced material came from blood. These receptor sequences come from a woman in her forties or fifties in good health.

The CDR3 loop reads CASSWRSGREETQYF. The CDR3 bases are TGTGCCAGCAGCTGGAGGTCTGGCCGTGAAGAGACCCAGTACTTC. The rearrangement links TRBV5-5 to TRBJ2-5; a weak D match, TRBD2 (5 bases). CDR1 and CDR2 (germline): SGHKS, YYEKEE (reference sequence). The V and J ends lost 3 bases and 3 bases respectively, with 15 bases between them. The CDR3 contains 15 residues.

The CDR3 loop reads CATSGPRAGSGELFF. The DNA of the CDR3 is TGTGCCACCAGCGGACCAAGAGCAGGGTCCGGGGAGCTGTTTTTT. The chain joins TRBV15 to TRBJ2-2; TRBD1 is a possible D gene (5 bases). Germline V gene data show CDR1 as LNHNV and CDR2 as YYDKDF (reference sequence). The V and J ends lost 5 bases and 6 bases respectively, with 16 bases between them. This CDR3 has 15 amino acids.

The CDR3 protein is CASRSRLSASGGADTQYF. The CDR3 bases are TGTGCCAGCAGATCACGATTGTCGGCTAGCGGGGGGGCAGATACGCAGTATTTT. V gene TRBV13 combines with J gene TRBJ2-3; 12 nucleotides agree with TRBD2. There are 18 residues in the CDR3. Germline V CDR1 and CDR2: PRHDT, FYEKMQ (reference sequence). V lost 6 bases and J lost 4; bases outside the gene matches: 14.

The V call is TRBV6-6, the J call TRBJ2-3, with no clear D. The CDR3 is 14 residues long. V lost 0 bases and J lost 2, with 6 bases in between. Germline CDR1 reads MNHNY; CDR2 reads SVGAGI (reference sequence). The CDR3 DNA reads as TGTGCCAGCAGTTACTCAACCAACACAGATACGCAGTATTTT. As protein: CASSYSTNTDTQYF.

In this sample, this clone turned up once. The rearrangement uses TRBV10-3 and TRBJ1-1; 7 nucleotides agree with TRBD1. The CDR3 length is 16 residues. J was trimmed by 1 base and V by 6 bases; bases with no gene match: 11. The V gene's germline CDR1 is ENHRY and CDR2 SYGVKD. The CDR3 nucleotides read TGTGCCATCAGCTACCGGCAGGGGGAGGGGAACACTGAAGCTTTCTTT. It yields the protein CAISYRQGEGNTEAFF.

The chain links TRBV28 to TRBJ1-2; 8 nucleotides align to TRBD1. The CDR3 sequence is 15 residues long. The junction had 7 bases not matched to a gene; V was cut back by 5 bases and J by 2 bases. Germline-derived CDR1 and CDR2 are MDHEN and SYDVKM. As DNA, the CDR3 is TGTGCCAGCAGTGGACAGGGAACGGGCAACTATGGCTACACCTTC. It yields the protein CASSGQGTGNYGYTF.

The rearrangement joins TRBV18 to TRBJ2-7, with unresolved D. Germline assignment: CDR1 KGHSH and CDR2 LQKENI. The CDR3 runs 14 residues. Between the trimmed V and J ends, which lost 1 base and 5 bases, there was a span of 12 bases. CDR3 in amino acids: CASSPQRAVNEQYF. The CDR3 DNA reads TGTGCCAGCTCACCACAACGGGCGGTTAACGAGCAGTACTTC.

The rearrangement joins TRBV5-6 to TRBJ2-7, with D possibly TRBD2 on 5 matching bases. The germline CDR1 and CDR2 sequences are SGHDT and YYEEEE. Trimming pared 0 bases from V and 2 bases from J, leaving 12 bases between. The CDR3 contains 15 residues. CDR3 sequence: CASSLGLQNPYEQYF. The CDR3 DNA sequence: TGTGCCAGCAGCTTGGGACTACAAAATCCCTACGAGCAGTACTTC.

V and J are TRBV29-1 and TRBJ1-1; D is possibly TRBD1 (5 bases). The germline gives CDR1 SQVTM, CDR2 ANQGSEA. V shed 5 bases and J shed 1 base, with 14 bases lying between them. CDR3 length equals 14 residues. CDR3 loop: CSVHQGVKNTEAFF. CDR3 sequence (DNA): TGCAGCGTTCATCAGGGCGTAAAGAACACTGAAGCTTTCTTT.

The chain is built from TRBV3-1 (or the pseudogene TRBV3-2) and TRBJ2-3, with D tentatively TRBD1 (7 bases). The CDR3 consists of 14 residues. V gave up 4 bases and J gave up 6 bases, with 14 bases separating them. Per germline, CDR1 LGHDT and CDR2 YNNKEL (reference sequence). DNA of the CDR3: TGTGCCAGCAGCCCAGGGGGGCTCGCGGATACGCAGTATTTT. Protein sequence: CASSPGGLADTQYF.

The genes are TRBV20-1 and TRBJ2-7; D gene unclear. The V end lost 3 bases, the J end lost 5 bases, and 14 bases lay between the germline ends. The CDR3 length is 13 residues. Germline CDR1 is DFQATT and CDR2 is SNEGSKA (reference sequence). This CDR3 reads CSASDLPAHEQYF. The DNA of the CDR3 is TGCAGTGCTAGTGACCTACCAGCCCACGAGCAGTACTTC.

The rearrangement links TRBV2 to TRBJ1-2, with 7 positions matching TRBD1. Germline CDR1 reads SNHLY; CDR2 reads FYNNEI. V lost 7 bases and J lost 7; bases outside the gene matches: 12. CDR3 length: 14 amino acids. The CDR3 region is CASKVVGGLVGYTF. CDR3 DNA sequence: TGTGCCAGCAAGGTAGTAGGGGGCTTGGTTGGCTACACCTTC.

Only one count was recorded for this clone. This CDR3 is CAWSVAAREYF. CDR3 DNA: TGTGCCTGGAGTGTGGCGGCCCGGGAGTATTTT. The chain recombines TRBV30 with TRBJ2-3, with no clear D. CDR1 is GTSNPN, CDR2 SVGIG, per germline (reference sequence). The CDR3 sequence is 11 residues long. Trimming stripped 0 bases from V and 13 bases from J, with 11 bases between.

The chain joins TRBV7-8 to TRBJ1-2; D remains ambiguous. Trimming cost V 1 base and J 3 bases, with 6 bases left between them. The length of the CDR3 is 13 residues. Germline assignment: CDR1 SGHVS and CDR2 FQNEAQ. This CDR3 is CASSLDLDYGYTF. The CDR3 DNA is TGTGCCAGCAGCTTAGATTTAGACTATGGCTACACCTTC.

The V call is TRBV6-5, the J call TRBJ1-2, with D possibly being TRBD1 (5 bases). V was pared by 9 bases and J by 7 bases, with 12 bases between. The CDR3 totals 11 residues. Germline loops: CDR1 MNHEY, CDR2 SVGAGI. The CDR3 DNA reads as TGTGCCAGGAAGGGACTTTTTGGCTACACCTTC. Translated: CARKGLFGYTF.

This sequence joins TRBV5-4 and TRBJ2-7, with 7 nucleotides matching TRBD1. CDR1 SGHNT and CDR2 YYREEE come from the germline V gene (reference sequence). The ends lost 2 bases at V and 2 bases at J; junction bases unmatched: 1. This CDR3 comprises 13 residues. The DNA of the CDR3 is TGTGCCAGCAGCTTTGGGACAGCCTACGAGCAGTACTTC. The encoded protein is CASSFGTAYEQYF.

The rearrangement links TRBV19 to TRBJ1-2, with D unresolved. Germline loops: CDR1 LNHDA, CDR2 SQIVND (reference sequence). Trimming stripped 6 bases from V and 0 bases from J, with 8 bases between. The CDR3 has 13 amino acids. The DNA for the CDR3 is TGTGCCAGTAGGAGGCAGTCTAACTATGGCTACACCTTC. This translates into CASRRQSNYGYTF.

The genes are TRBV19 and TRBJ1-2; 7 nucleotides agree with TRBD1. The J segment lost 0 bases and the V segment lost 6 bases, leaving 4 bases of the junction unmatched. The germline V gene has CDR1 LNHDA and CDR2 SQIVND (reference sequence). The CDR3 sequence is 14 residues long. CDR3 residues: CASRGQYSNYGYTF. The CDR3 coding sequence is TGTGCCAGTAGGGGACAGTATTCTAACTATGGCTACACCTTC.

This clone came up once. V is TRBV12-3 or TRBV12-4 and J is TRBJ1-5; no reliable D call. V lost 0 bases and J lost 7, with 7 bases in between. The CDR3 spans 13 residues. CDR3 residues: CASSLAAYQPQHF. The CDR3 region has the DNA TGTGCCAGCAGTTTAGCCGCGTACCAGCCCCAGCATTTT.

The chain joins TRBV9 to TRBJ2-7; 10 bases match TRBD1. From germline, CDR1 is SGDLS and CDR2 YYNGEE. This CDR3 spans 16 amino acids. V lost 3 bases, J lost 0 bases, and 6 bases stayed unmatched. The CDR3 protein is CASSAGTGVVSYEQYF. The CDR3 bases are TGTGCCAGCAGCGCCGGGACAGGGGTGGTCTCCTACGAGCAGTACTTC.

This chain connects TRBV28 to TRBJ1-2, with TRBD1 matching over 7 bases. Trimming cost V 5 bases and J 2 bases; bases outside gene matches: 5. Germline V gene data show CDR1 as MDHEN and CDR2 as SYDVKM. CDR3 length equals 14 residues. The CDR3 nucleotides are TGTGCCAGCAGTACTCACAGGGGAAACTATGGCTACACCTTC. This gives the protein CASSTHRGNYGYTF.

DNA for the CDR3: TGTGCCAGCAGTGAGCGGGGAGGTGAGGCTAATGAAAAACTGTTTTTT. It is translated as CASSERGGEANEKLFF. The chain has TRBV2 and TRBJ1-4; unclear D gene. In germline, CDR1 is SNHLY, CDR2 FYNNEI. This CDR3 has 16 residues. Trimming took 3 bases from V and 3 from J, leaving 14 bases between them.

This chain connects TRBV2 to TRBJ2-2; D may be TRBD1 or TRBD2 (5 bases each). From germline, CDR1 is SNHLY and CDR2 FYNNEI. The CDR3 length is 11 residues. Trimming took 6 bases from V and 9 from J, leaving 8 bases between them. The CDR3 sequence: CASRGTWELFF. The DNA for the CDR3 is TGTGCCAGCAGAGGGACGTGGGAGCTGTTTTTT.

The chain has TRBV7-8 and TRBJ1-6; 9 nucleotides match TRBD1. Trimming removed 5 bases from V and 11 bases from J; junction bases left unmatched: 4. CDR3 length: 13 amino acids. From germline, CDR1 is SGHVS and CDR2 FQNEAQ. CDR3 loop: CASSLDRGAPLHF. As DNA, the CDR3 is TGTGCCAGCAGCCTCGACAGGGGGGCACCCCTCCACTTT.

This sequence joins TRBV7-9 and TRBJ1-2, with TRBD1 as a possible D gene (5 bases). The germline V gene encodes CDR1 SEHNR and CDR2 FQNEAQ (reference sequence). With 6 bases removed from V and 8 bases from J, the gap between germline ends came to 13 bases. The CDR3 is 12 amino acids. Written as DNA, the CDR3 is TGTGCCAGCAGTTTAAGGGGCGAGGGCTACACCTTC. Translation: CASSLRGEGYTF.

The CDR3 loop reads CASSLVGNEQFF. For the CDR3, the DNA is TGTGCCAGCAGCTTAGTTGGGAATGAGCAGTTCTTC. The chain couples TRBV11-2 to TRBJ2-1; D not resolved. The CDR3 runs 12 residues. Trimming left V 1 base short and J 7 bases short, with 5 bases between. CDR1 and CDR2 from the germline V gene are SGHAT and FQNNGV.

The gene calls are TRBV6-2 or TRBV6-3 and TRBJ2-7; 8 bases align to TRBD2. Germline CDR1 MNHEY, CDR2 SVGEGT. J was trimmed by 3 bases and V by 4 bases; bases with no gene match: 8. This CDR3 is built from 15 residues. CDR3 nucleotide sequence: TGTGCCAGCAGTTCCGGGGGTAGCGGGATCTACGAGCAGTACTTC. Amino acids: CASSSGGSGIYEQYF.

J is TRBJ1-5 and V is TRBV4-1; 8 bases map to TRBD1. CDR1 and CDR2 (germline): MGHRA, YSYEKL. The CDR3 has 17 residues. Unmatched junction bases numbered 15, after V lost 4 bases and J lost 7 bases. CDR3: CASSPLRTDRGIQPQHF. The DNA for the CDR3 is TGCGCCAGCAGCCCCCTCCGTACCGACAGGGGTATCCAGCCCCAGCATTTT.

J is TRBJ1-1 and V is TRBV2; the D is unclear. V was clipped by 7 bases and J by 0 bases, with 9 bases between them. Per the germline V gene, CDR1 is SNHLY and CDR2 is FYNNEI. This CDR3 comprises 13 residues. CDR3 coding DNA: TGTGCCAGCACCAGGCAAATGAACACTGAAGCTTTCTTT. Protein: CASTRQMNTEAFF.

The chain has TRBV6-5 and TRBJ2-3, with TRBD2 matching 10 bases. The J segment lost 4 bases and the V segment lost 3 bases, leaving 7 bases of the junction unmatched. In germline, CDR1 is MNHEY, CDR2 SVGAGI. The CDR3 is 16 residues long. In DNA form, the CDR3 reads TGTGCCAGCAGTTATACAGCGGGAGGGCCAGCAGATACGCAGTATTTT. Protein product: CASSYTAGGPADTQYF.